Sequencing of this T cell receptor beta chain was carried out in a study of cytotoxic CD8 clonotypes in ibrutinib-treated CLL (dated by TCRdb to the early 2020s). The study in broad terms: In this cohort, about 15 patients were treatment-naive and roughly 10 were relapsed/refractory, while about 18 had unmutated IGHV. Responses were partial in around 25 patients and complete in 2; after median approximately 69 months follow-up, around 14 stayed in remission and about twelve progressed. Response samples were obtained after a median of around 11 months of treatment, with a range of about 6 to 36 months. Samples averaged roughly 260,000 productive templates and around 91,000 productive rearrangements. Of the 90 or so participants in the trial, 25 to 30 had longitudinal samples available. Cryopreserved peripheral blood mononuclear cells were collected at three points: before therapy, at response, and at either sustained remission or disease progression. Every sample from remission and from progressive disease was obtained while the patients were still on ibrutinib.

On a MiSeq, deep resolution sequencing aimed for a depth between 1 in 1 million and 1 in 200,000 T cells, with each clonotype covered approximately 10x on average. The immunoSEQ hsTCRB Kit was used to generate the TCR beta libraries. The study's processing was this. ImmunoSEQ Data Assistant and ImmunoSEQ Analyzer were used for data analysis, and V, D and J genes were assigned according to IMGT definitions. Clonality was computed as one minus normalized Shannon entropy of productive rearrangement frequencies, ranging from 0 to 1. Only overrepresented clonotypes making up at least 0.05% of the repertoire of each patient were included in the public clonotype analysis. Some 12 age-matched healthy donor repertoires from immuneACCESS served as clonality controls. TCRdb's version of the immuneACCESS table is confined to in-frame rearrangements and falls short of the full clone set. An unresolved V gene accounts for under half of the shortfall where checked; the remainder is of unknown origin. From that table come the V and J calls and clone size; the DNA was used to work out D and trimming. Present in this sample are about 92,000 clones, roughly three quarters of which were seen just once. The leading ten clones occupy about 22% of the sample.

Findings and caveats that apply to the study as a whole: Lymph node repertoires were not examined, and the timing of sampling was not matched between patients in sustained remission and those whose disease progressed. Public clonotypes were found to be uncommon and were observed to contract or remain stable during treatment; the increase in clonality was shown to reflect expansion of private clonotypes at ibrutinib response. At ibrutinib response clonality went up, during sustained remission it held steady, and at progression it dropped back toward baseline. Baseline clonality exceeded that of age-matched healthy donors and correlated strongly with circulating CD8+ T-cell counts.

The time point label here, explained by the study, means: approximately 25 months on ibrutinib. For TCR beta library preparation, approximately 2 micrograms of genomic DNA were extracted from the cryopreserved PBMCs. Longitudinal blood samples from CLL patients on ibrutinib monotherapy were analyzed using high-throughput TCR beta sequencing. The patients took part in an open-label, single-center phase 2 trial of ibrutinib monotherapy. Details on this clone: Its antigen is not yet known. The sample holds no much larger clone one base away, and base qualities are not on file.

The clonotype originates from a human donor with chronic lymphocytic leukemia. The source was PBMCs, collected after 24 months of ibrutinib treatment.

CDR3 region: CASSVVTGGSGNTIYF. The bases read TGCGCCAGCAGCGTAGTAACAGGGGGCTCTGGAAACACCATATATTTT. The chain uses TRBV5-1 and TRBJ1-3; the central 8 bases match TRBD1. Trimming removed 4 bases from V and 0 bases from J; the gene matches leave 6 bases unexplained. According to the germline V gene, CDR1 reads SGHRS and CDR2 reads YFSETQ. The CDR3 measures 16 amino acids from cysteine to phenylalanine. The sequence is cut down to CDR3 DNA, 48 bases in frame from base 1.